These 27 T cell receptor beta chains were all obtained from the same sample, sequenced in a study of T-cell memory formation after mild COVID-19. In TCRdb, the 5' RACE reads were re-called with MiXCR into one record per CDR3 protein. The data show a few hundred thousand distinct CDR3 sequences, about 20% seen once. Material for sequencing was PBMCs or a T cell subset sorted from them (not recorded which). The receptors were gathered from a man younger than 35 who had mild COVID-19 (a few samples of this study predate the infection). Cell type and time point are not known.

This clonotype appeared a few times. The V gene is TRBV6-6, the J gene TRBJ2-3, with D maybe TRBD1 (5 bases). The V and J ends lost 5 bases and 2 bases respectively, with 8 bases between them. The CDR3 is 13 amino acids. CDR1 and CDR2 (germline): MNHNY, SVGAGI (reference sequence). The CDR3 sequence: CASSRRVTDTQYF. The CDR3 DNA follows: TGTGCCAGCAGTCGCAGGGTCACAGATACGCAGTATTTT.

The table lists this clonotype with a few counts. The chain links TRBV6-6 to TRBJ1-3; D is undetermined. V was pared by 7 bases and J by 5 bases, with 15 bases between. Germline V lookup: CDR1 MNHNY, CDR2 SVGAGI (reference sequence). The length of the CDR3 is 14 residues. The CDR3 region is CASIGNDGRNTIYF. DNA of the CDR3: TGTGCCAGCATTGGGAACGACGGTAGAAACACCATATATTTT.

The rearrangement uses TRBV7-3 and TRBJ2-1; TRBD2 matches 11 bases. Germline CDR1 SGHTA, CDR2 FQGTGA. This CDR3 has 16 amino acids. The V segment lost 5 bases and the J segment 7 bases; nucleotides outside the gene matches: 10. The CDR3 nucleotides read TGTGCCAGCAGCCCCCTCGGTAGCGGGGGGGCGAATGAGCAGTTCTTC. Amino acids: CASSPLGSGGANEQFF.

This clonotype was observed a few times. This rearrangement joins TRBV20-1 to TRBJ2-3, with D possibly matching TRBD2 (6 bases). CDR1 and CDR2 (germline): DFQATT, SNEGSKA (reference sequence). Trimming took 0 bases from V and 4 from J, leaving 17 bases between them. This CDR3 is 16 amino acids long. This chain's CDR3 is CSARDHQRAHADTQYF. The CDR3 DNA is TGCAGTGCTAGAGATCACCAGCGGGCGCACGCAGATACGCAGTATTTT.

The chain employs TRBV7-3 and TRBJ2-3; D perhaps matches TRBD1 (5 bases). Trimming shortened V by 2 bases and J by 3 bases, and 12 bases separated the two germline ends. The CDR3 sequence is 15 residues long. CDR1 SGHTA and CDR2 FQGTGA come from the germline V gene. The CDR3 DNA follows: TGTGCCAGCAGCTTAGGTGCCAGGGTAACAGATACGCAGTATTTT. It specifies CASSLGARVTDTQYF. The whole variable domain, remainder taken from reference TRBV7-3 and TRBJ2-3, is GAGVSQTPSNKVTEKGKYVELRCDPISGHTALYWYRQSLGQGPEFLIYFQGTGAADDSGLPNDRFFAVRPEGSVSTLKIQRTERGDSAVYLCASSLGARVTDTQYFGPGTRLTVL.

This clonotype was seen more than once but under ten times. Relative to the germline gene, one junction end is altered; a read error may explain this. The chain combines TRBV4-1 with TRBJ1-6; TRBD1 aligns across 9 bases. The CDR3 totals 16 residues. CDR1 and CDR2 from the germline V gene are MGHRA and YSYEKL. The CDR3 DNA reads as TGCGCCAGCACCCAACCAAGGACAGGGGTTAATTCACCCCTCCACTTT. It yields the protein CASTQPRTGVNSPLHF.

This clonotype was found a few times. The chain joins TRBV5-1 to TRBJ2-1; D unresolved. This CDR3 contains 13 residues. CDR1 is SGHRS and CDR2 is YFSETQ in the germline V gene. Trimming took 4 bases from V and 6 from J, leaving 11 bases between them. The CDR3 bases are TGCGCCAGCAGCCCGGTCCTCCTCAATGAGCAGTTCTTC. It translates to CASSPVLLNEQFF.

The V and J genes are TRBV3-1 and TRBJ2-3; a weak D match, TRBD2 (5 bases). Trimming removed 3 bases at V and 10 bases at J, with 8 bases between. The CDR3 sequence is 11 residues long. Per germline, CDR1 LGHDT and CDR2 YNNKEL (reference sequence). CDR3 nucleotide sequence: TGTGCCAGCAGCCAGGAGGATGCGCAGTATTTT. Its protein product is CASSQEDAQYF.

The table lists this clonotype with a few counts. This sequence joins TRBV28 and TRBJ1-2; 8 bases match TRBD1. The CDR3 has 15 amino acids. Looked up from germline, CDR1 is MDHEN and CDR2 is SYDVKM. Trimming cost V 5 bases and J 4 bases; bases outside gene matches: 9. CDR3 DNA: TGTGCCAGCAGTACCGGGACAGGATATCTCTATGGCTACACCTTC. This sequence encodes CASSTGTGYLYGYTF.

In its sample, this clonotype was seen many times. The V call is TRBV6-1, the J call TRBJ1-1; TRBD1 agrees at 7 bases. The CDR3 has 11 amino acids. V lost 7 bases, J lost 11 bases, and 7 bases stayed unmatched. Germline lookup yields CDR1 MNHNS and CDR2 SASEGT. DNA of the CDR3: TGTGCCAGCAAGGGGGCGGCTATGGCTTTCTTT. Protein product: CASKGAAMAFF.

V gene TRBV6-6 combines with J gene TRBJ1-2; D gene uncertain. CDR1 and CDR2 from the germline V gene are MNHNY and SVGAGI (reference sequence). V was trimmed by 2 bases and J by 2 bases, leaving 9 bases between them. The CDR3 is 14 amino acids. CDR3 residues: CASSYGRGNYGYTF. The DNA for the CDR3 is TGTGCCAGCAGTTACGGGCGAGGGAACTATGGCTACACCTTC.

The rearrangement uses TRBV6-5 and TRBJ1-2, with TRBD1 matching 11 bases. The J segment lost 8 bases and the V segment lost 6 bases, leaving 11 bases of the junction unmatched. This CDR3 contains 15 residues. Germline CDR1 is MNHEY and CDR2 is SVGAGI. Here the CDR3 DNA reads TGTGCCAGCAGCTTCTCGGGACAGGGGGTAGGAGGCTACACCTTC. It translates to CASSFSGQGVGGYTF.

There are a few counts of this clonotype. V usage is TRBV4-1 and J usage is TRBJ2-3; D is perhaps TRBD1 (6 bases). V lost 1 base and J 1 base, leaving 9 bases between the germline ends. CDR3 length: 15 residues. CDR1 MGHRA and CDR2 YSYEKL come from the germline V gene. The CDR3 coding sequence is TGCGCCAGCAGCCAAGTATGGACAGGCACAGATACGCAGTATTTT. This sequence encodes CASSQVWTGTDTQYF.

The chain uses TRBV6-6 and TRBJ1-1; tentatively, D is TRBD1 (5 bases). The CDR3 extends over 14 amino acids. Per germline, CDR1 MNHNY and CDR2 SVGAGI (reference sequence). Trimming shortened V by 5 bases and J by 1 base, and 11 bases separated the two germline ends. CDR3 loop: CASSLTEPNTEAFF. DNA for the CDR3: TGTGCCAGCAGTCTGACAGAGCCGAACACTGAAGCTTTCTTT.

V and J are TRBV10-3 and TRBJ2-3; 8 positions match TRBD2. V shed 7 bases and J 4 bases; nucleotides not matched to a gene: 13. Germline CDR1 and CDR2: ENHRY and SYGVKD. CDR3 length: 16 amino acids. The CDR3 DNA sequence: TGTGCCATCACCCCGTCTCGCGGGGGGCGTGCAGATACGCAGTATTTT. As protein: CAITPSRGGRADTQYF.

The chain carries TRBV6-1 and TRBJ1-2; D not resolved. Trimming shortened V by 1 base and J by 7 bases, and 4 bases separated the two germline ends. The CDR3 length is 11 residues. From germline, CDR1 is MNHNS and CDR2 SASEGT. The CDR3 spells CASSEDPGYTF. The CDR3 nucleotides are TGTGCCAGCAGTGAAGATCCTGGCTACACCTTC.

This clonotype was seen a handful of times. The chain uses TRBV12-5 and TRBJ1-2; D is possibly TRBD1 (5 bases). The germline V and J ends were trimmed by 6 bases and 1 base, with 18 bases remaining between them. The CDR3 extends over 16 amino acids. Germline V gene lookup returns CDR1 LGHNT and CDR2 FRNRAP. CDR3 protein: CASGTSVRAVNYGYTF. The CDR3 bases are TGTGCTAGTGGCACCTCCGTCAGGGCGGTTAACTATGGCTACACCTTC.

The V gene is TRBV30, the J gene TRBJ1-5, with D maybe TRBD1 (6 bases). Germline V gene data show CDR1 as GTSNPN and CDR2 as SVGIG (reference sequence). Trimming cost V 4 bases and J 2 bases, with 9 bases left between them. This CDR3 has 13 amino acids. The CDR3 DNA reads TGTGCCTGGACCAGGGGTGGCAATCAGCCCCAGCATTTT. Its translation: CAWTRGGNQPQHF.

As DNA, the CDR3 is TGCGCCAGCAGCGCCCAACAGGGGGTCGGCACTGAAGCTTTCTTT. It is translated as CASSAQQGVGTEAFF. The chain recombines TRBV5-1 with TRBJ1-1; 8 nucleotides match TRBD1. The V gene end was trimmed by 4 bases and the J gene end by 4 bases; junction bases not matched to a gene: 9. CDR1 is SGHRS and CDR2 is YFSETQ in the germline V gene. The CDR3 covers 15 residues.

This rearrangement joins TRBV4-3 to TRBJ1-4; 7 bases line up with TRBD1. Looked up from germline, CDR1 is LGHNA and CDR2 is YSLEER. The J segment lost 8 bases and the V segment lost 6 bases, leaving 6 bases of the junction unmatched. This CDR3 region has 13 residues. The CDR3 here is CASSKDRAEKLFF. The CDR3 region has the DNA TGCGCCAGCAGTAAAGACAGGGCGGAAAAACTGTTTTTT.

The chain combines TRBV4-1 with TRBJ1-2; no definite D call. CDR1 is MGHRA and CDR2 is YSYEKL in the germline V gene. The CDR3 sequence is 14 residues long. V was clipped by 0 bases and J by 4 bases, with 9 bases between them. CDR3 DNA sequence: TGCGCCAGCAGCCAAGATACCGGGAGCTATGGCTACACCTTC. It yields the protein CASSQDTGSYGYTF.

The gene calls are TRBV3-1 and TRBJ1-2; unclear D gene. The CDR3 consists of 17 residues. Trimming left V 4 bases short and J 2 bases short, with 20 bases between. Looked up from germline, CDR1 is LGHDT and CDR2 is YNNKEL (reference sequence). The CDR3 region is CASSPSPRRAGNYGYTF. The CDR3 DNA reads as TGTGCCAGCAGCCCATCCCCCAGGAGGGCTGGGAACTATGGCTACACCTTC.

The sample holds many counts of this clonotype. V is TRBV28 and J is TRBJ2-3; the D gene could be TRBD1 or TRBD2 (7 bases each). CDR3 length: 15 residues. Trimming took 11 bases from V and 5 from J, leaving 23 bases between them. Germline V gene data show CDR1 as MDHEN and CDR2 as SYDVKM. The CDR3 sequence is CAAGGGGAPEDTQYF. CDR3 sequence (DNA): TGTGCCGCAGGGGGTGGGGGGGCCCCCGAAGATACGCAGTATTTT.

This clonotype was seen only a few times. V usage is TRBV11-2 and J usage is TRBJ1-1, with D uncertain. Germline CDR1 reads SGHAT; CDR2 reads FQNNGV. The CDR3 consists of 12 residues. This CDR3 is CGEAGANTEAFF. The CDR3 DNA reads as TGTGGGGAGGCGGGAGCTAACACTGAAGCTTTCTTT.

The chain couples TRBV7-3 to TRBJ2-7; D gene unclear. Trimming pared 1 base from V and 7 bases from J, leaving 11 bases between. CDR3 length: 13 amino acids. Germline CDR1 is SGHTA and CDR2 is FQGTGA. CDR3 amino acids: CASSLNLAEEQYF. Written as DNA, the CDR3 is TGTGCCAGCAGCTTAAATCTTGCGGAGGAGCAGTACTTC.

This clonotype was counted between two and nine times. The chain employs TRBV19 and TRBJ1-2; TRBD1 might be the D (5 bases). Germline lookup yields CDR1 LNHDA and CDR2 SQIVND (reference sequence). The CDR3 runs 13 residues. Trimming left V 7 bases short and J 4 bases short, with 13 bases between. CDR3 residues: CASNPPQGYGYTF. In nucleotides, the CDR3 is TGTGCCAGTAATCCGCCGCAGGGCTATGGCTACACCTTC.

This clonotype was observed a handful of times. The chain recombines TRBV7-2 with TRBJ2-1; 8 nucleotides agree with TRBD2. This CDR3 has 18 amino acids. Unmatched junction bases numbered 12, after V lost 1 base and J lost 4 bases. The V gene's germline CDR1 is SGHTA and CDR2 FQGNSA. Written as DNA, the CDR3 is TGTGCCAGCAGCTTAGTAGTGGGACTAGGGGCCCTTTACAATGAGCAGTTCTTC. This translates into CASSLVVGLGALYNEQFF.